What follows describes a single T cell receptor (beta chain). In the authors' workflow: Amplification with reference gene primers provided the estimates of nucleated cell counts. TCRdb's table, derived via immunoSEQ multiplex PCR, lists solely in-frame clones and lacks some. The V and J calls and clone size are taken from that table; D and trimming were inferred from the DNA. This sample has approximately 300,000 clones, with around four fifths found just once. The data were taken from a study of blood T cell repertoires in COVID-19. Across the study: T cells, B-cell-depleted T cells, or PBMCs supplied cDNA or gDNA.

Trimming pared 1 base from V and 6 bases from J, leaving 13 bases between. The CDR3 covers 15 residues. Germline CDR1 reads SEHNR; CDR2 reads FQNEAQ (reference sequence). The V and J genes are TRBV7-9 and TRBJ1-5; D is unresolved. Source material: peripheral blood. The TCR comes from a woman between 50 and 59 years old with active or convalescent COVID-19. The DNA of the CDR3 is TGTGCCAGCAGCTTAGAATTCGATTACGGTCAGCCCCAGCATTTT. Its protein product is CASSLEFDYGQPQHF.